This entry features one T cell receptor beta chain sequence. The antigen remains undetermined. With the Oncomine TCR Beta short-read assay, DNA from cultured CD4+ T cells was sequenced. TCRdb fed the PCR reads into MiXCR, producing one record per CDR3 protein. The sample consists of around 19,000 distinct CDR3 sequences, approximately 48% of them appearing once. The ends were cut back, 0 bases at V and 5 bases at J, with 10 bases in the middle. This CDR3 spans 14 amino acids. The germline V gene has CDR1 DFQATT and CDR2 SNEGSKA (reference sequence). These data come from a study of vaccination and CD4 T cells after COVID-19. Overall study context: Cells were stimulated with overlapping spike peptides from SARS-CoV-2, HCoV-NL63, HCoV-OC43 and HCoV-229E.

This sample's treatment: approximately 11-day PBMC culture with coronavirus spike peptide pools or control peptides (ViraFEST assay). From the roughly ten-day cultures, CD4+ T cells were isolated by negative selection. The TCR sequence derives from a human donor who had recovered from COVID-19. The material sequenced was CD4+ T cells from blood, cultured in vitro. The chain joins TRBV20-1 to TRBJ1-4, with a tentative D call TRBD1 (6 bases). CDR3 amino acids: CSARDLTGNEKLFF. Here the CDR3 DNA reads TGCAGTGCTAGAGATCTCACAGGGAATGAAAAACTGTTTTTT.